The 31 T cell receptor beta chains listed next were all sequenced from one sample in a study of T cell responses to AZD1222 COVID-19 vaccine. Assay: immunoSEQ multiplex PCR; the TCRdb copy retains only in-frame clones and omits some. Among about 200,000 clones listed, 85% to 95% were seen once. The starting material was peripheral blood, obtained 28 days after the second dose of the MenACWY control vaccine. The source of these receptors is an adult who received the MenACWY meningococcal vaccine as a control.

This clone was detected once. The chain recombines TRBV25-1 with TRBJ1-1; the D gene is possibly TRBD1 (5 bases). The V gene's germline CDR1 is MGHDK and CDR2 SYGVNS. Trimming removed 7 bases from V and 7 bases from J, with 16 bases in between. The CDR3 loop spans 13 amino acids. The CDR3 bases are TGTGCCAGCACTGAGCGAGTGGGGGATGAAGCTTTCTTT. It is translated as CASTERVGDEAFF. The full variable domain, rest sourced from reference TRBV25-1 and TRBJ1-1, is EADIYQTPRYLVIGTGKKITLECSQTMGHDKMYWYQQDPGMELHLIHYSYGVNSTEKGDLSSESTVSRIRTEHFPLTLESARPSHTSQYLCASTERVGDEAFFGQGTRLTVV.

The rearrangement links TRBV10-1 to TRBJ2-2, with D possibly matching TRBD2 (5 bases). Trimming left V 8 bases short and J 1 base short, with 8 bases between. Germline V gene lookup returns CDR1 WNHNN and CDR2 SYGVQD (reference sequence). The CDR3 runs to 13 residues. CDR3 DNA sequence: TGCGCCAGCGGACGGGAGAACACCGGGGAGCTGTTTTTT. This sequence encodes CASGRENTGELFF.

This clone came up once. This sequence joins TRBV24-1 and TRBJ1-1; D call uncertain. Trimming removed 4 bases at V and 10 bases at J, with 15 bases between. Germline-derived CDR1 and CDR2 are KGHDR and SFDVKD. The CDR3 covers 13 residues. The CDR3 here is CATSDPGSSLAFF. In DNA, the CDR3 is TGTGCCACCAGTGACCCCGGATCCTCCCTAGCTTTCTTT.

The rearrangement joins TRBV5-6 to TRBJ1-2; no clear D. The germline CDR1 and CDR2 sequences are SGHDT and YYEEEE. V dropped 4 bases and J dropped 0 bases, with 13 bases sitting between them. This CDR3 is 15 amino acids long. The CDR3: CASSPRRIANYGYTF. The CDR3 DNA sequence: TGTGCCAGCAGCCCGCGGAGGATTGCTAACTATGGCTACACCTTC.

This clone was seen once. The rearrangement joins TRBV29-1 to TRBJ2-1; D remains ambiguous. The length of the CDR3 is 13 residues. Germline CDR1 SQVTM, CDR2 ANQGSEA. The ends were cut back, 7 bases at V and 9 bases at J, with 19 bases in the middle. CDR3 residues: CSADGLGLGEQFF. CDR3 nucleotides: TGCAGCGCCGATGGCTTGGGGTTGGGTGAGCAGTTCTTC.

The chain links TRBV6-5 to TRBJ1-1; D is unresolved. This CDR3 is built from 16 residues. The germline V gene encodes CDR1 MNHEY and CDR2 SVGAGI. V dropped 0 bases and J dropped 1 base, with 12 bases sitting between them. The CDR3 nucleotides are TGTGCCAGCAGTTACTCGAACGGGCCCAGGAACACTGAAGCTTTCTTT. Protein product: CASSYSNGPRNTEAFF.

This chain uses TRBV7-9 with TRBJ1-2; D is uncertain. The CDR3 consists of 15 residues. Trimming removed 0 bases at V and 4 bases at J, with 12 bases between. Germline V gene lookup returns CDR1 SEHNR and CDR2 FQNEAQ (reference sequence). The CDR3 nucleotides read TGTGCCAGCAGCTTAGCGCGGCCGACGGGCTATGGCTACACCTTC. Translated, it gives CASSLARPTGYGYTF.

The chain uses TRBV28 and TRBJ1-6, with unresolved D. CDR3 length: 15 amino acids. V lost 6 bases and J lost 8, with 17 bases in between. The germline V gene encodes CDR1 MDHEN and CDR2 SYDVKM. The CDR3 protein is CASSIEGTDHSPLHF. CDR3 DNA: TGTGCCAGCAGCATAGAGGGTACAGATCATTCACCCCTCCACTTT.

The chain employs TRBV3-1 (or the pseudogene TRBV3-2) and TRBJ2-7, with D hard to call. The germline V and J ends were trimmed by 0 bases and 3 bases, with 12 bases remaining between them. The length of the CDR3 is 15 residues. CDR1 and CDR2 (germline): LGHDT, YNNKEL (reference sequence). The CDR3 bases are TGTGCCAGCAGCCAAGAGCGTAGCCTTGTCTACGAGCAGTACTTC. Translating gives CASSQERSLVYEQYF.

The rearrangement links TRBV3-1 (or the pseudogene TRBV3-2) to TRBJ2-5, with D perhaps matching TRBD2 (6 bases). The CDR3 consists of 16 residues. V was pared by 1 base and J by 3 bases, with 15 bases between. Per germline, CDR1 LGHDT and CDR2 YNNKEL (reference sequence). This CDR3 is CASSQGLEIFKETQYF. The CDR3 region has the DNA TGTGCCAGCAGCCAAGGACTAGAGATTTTTAAAGAGACCCAGTACTTC.

The CDR3 loop is CASSMAQRLAGGGETQYF. CDR3 coding DNA: TGTGCCAGTAGTATGGCCCAGCGCCTAGCGGGAGGGGGCGAGACCCAGTACTTC. The chain uses TRBV19 and TRBJ2-5; 12 bases agree with TRBD2. The germline gives CDR1 LNHDA, CDR2 SQIVND (reference sequence). The CDR3 totals 18 residues. V trimming: 3 bases; J trimming: 5 bases; junction bases outside the gene matches: 13.

The rearrangement uses TRBV27 and TRBJ1-2, with D perhaps matching TRBD1 (6 bases). Between the trimmed V and J ends, which lost 3 bases and 6 bases, there was a span of 17 bases. CDR1 and CDR2 (germline): MNHEY, SMNVEV (reference sequence). The CDR3 length is 15 residues. Here the CDR3 reads CASSLGGGGADGYTF. CDR3 in DNA: TGTGCCAGCAGTTTGGGTGGTGGGGGCGCCGATGGCTACACCTTC.

This clone came up once. This chain connects TRBV2 to TRBJ1-5, with D unclear. The V end was cut by 3 bases, the J end by 6 bases, with 15 bases between. From germline, CDR1 is SNHLY and CDR2 FYNNEI. The CDR3 covers 15 residues. In DNA form, the CDR3 reads TGTGCCAGCAGTGAGGTTATCGGGTCGGGTCAGCCCCAGCATTTT. Its protein is CASSEVIGSGQPQHF.

CDR3 nucleotide sequence: TGTGCCAGCAGCTTGAGTCGTTACGAGCAGTACTTC. Translated: CASSLSRYEQYF. The chain links TRBV13 to TRBJ2-7; D remains ambiguous. V was trimmed by 3 bases and J by 4 bases, leaving 7 bases between them. Germline CDR1 reads PRHDT; CDR2 reads FYEKMQ (reference sequence). This CDR3 region has 12 residues.

The chain has TRBV20-1 and TRBJ1-2; tentatively, D is TRBD1 (5 bases). Germline V lookup: CDR1 DFQATT, CDR2 SNEGSKA (reference sequence). The CDR3 loop spans 16 amino acids. The ends were cut back, 3 bases at V and 8 bases at J, with 25 bases in the middle. The CDR3 nucleotides are TGCAGTGCTAGTCGTACGGGGGTGCAGGATCGCGGCGGCTACACCTTC. Its protein is CSASRTGVQDRGGYTF.

V gene TRBV3-1 (or the pseudogene TRBV3-2) combines with J gene TRBJ2-6, with D possibly TRBD2 on 5 matching bases. This CDR3 is 16 amino acids long. Germline V gives CDR1 LGHDT, CDR2 YNNKEL (reference sequence). V gave up 1 base and J gave up 4 bases, with 11 bases separating them. This CDR3 is CASSQGSGSGANVLTF. CDR3 coding DNA: TGTGCCAGCAGCCAAGGGTCGGGGTCCGGGGCCAACGTCCTGACTTTC.

The rearrangement uses TRBV6-5 and TRBJ2-7, with a weak D call TRBD2 (6 bases). Trimming cost V 7 bases and J 2 bases, with 15 bases left between them. Germline V lookup: CDR1 MNHEY, CDR2 SVGAGI. CDR3 length equals 14 residues. The CDR3 is CASTRRERTYEQYF. The CDR3 DNA reads as TGTGCCAGCACCCGACGGGAGCGAACCTACGAGCAGTACTTC.

The V gene is TRBV28, the J gene TRBJ1-5; a weak D match, TRBD1 (5 bases). CDR1 MDHEN and CDR2 SYDVKM come from the germline V gene. This CDR3 comprises 13 residues. With 7 bases removed from V and 7 bases from J, the gap between germline ends came to 14 bases. The CDR3 loop reads CASNKGFAQPQHF. In nucleotides, the CDR3 is TGTGCCAGCAATAAGGGGTTTGCACAGCCCCAGCATTTT.

A note on this clone: The sample holds other DNA sequences that translate to the same CDR3. This chain uses TRBV19 with TRBJ2-7; D is ambiguous. This CDR3 is 11 amino acids long. CDR1 and CDR2 from the germline V gene are LNHDA and SQIVND (reference sequence). Between the trimmed V and J ends, which lost 3 bases and 3 bases, there was a span of 3 bases. CDR3: CASSIGYEQYF. The CDR3 nucleotides read TGTGCCAGTAGTATTGGCTACGAGCAGTACTTC.

The genes are TRBV7-9 and TRBJ1-2, with D unclear. CDR3 length equals 12 residues. V was clipped by 1 base and J by 4 bases, with 4 bases between them. The germline CDR1 and CDR2 sequences are SEHNR and FQNEAQ (reference sequence). Here the CDR3 reads CASSLVPYGYTF. CDR3 sequence (DNA): TGTGCCAGCAGCTTAGTTCCCTATGGCTACACCTTC.

The chain carries TRBV12-5 and TRBJ2-5, with a tentative D call TRBD2 (7 bases). The CDR3 has 14 amino acids. The ends were cut back, 3 bases at V and 3 bases at J, with 11 bases in the middle. The germline CDR1 and CDR2 sequences are LGHNT and FRNRAP. CDR3 amino acids: CASGLGGAEETQYF. The DNA for the CDR3 is TGTGCTAGTGGTTTAGGGGGGGCCGAAGAGACCCAGTACTTC.

The rearrangement links TRBV4-1 to TRBJ1-4, with D maybe TRBD1 (6 bases). This CDR3 is 14 amino acids long. The germline V and J ends were trimmed by 4 bases and 4 bases, with 10 bases remaining between them. Germline loops: CDR1 MGHRA, CDR2 YSYEKL. CDR3 DNA: TGCGCCAGCAGCCTCGGGGGCGATAATGAAAAACTGTTTTTT. It specifies CASSLGGDNEKLFF.

The V call is TRBV9, the J call TRBJ1-2; a weak D match, TRBD1 (6 bases). Trimming cost V 3 bases and J 8 bases, with 11 bases left between them. The germline V gene encodes CDR1 SGDLS and CDR2 YYNGEE. CDR3 size: 12 residues. The CDR3, as DNA: TGTGCCAGCAGCGACAGGGTTGGGGGCTACACCTTC. As protein: CASSDRVGGYTF.

The chain combines TRBV19 with TRBJ2-3; maybe TRBD2 (6 bases). The CDR3 totals 14 residues. Looked up from germline, CDR1 is LNHDA and CDR2 is SQIVND (reference sequence). Deletions cut 5 bases from V and 2 bases from J, with 11 bases between. In DNA form, the CDR3 reads TGTGCCAGTAGTTTGGGACTCCTCACAGATACGCAGTATTTT. Translated: CASSLGLLTDTQYF.

This chain uses TRBV11-2 with TRBJ2-6; the D is unclear. The length of the CDR3 is 15 residues. The V end was cut by 5 bases, the J end by 2 bases, with 10 bases between. Germline V lookup: CDR1 SGHAT, CDR2 FQNNGV. The CDR3 DNA reads as TGTGCCAGCAGCATGACACTTGCTGGGGCCAACGTCCTGACTTTC. Its translation is CASSMTLAGANVLTF.

This rearrangement joins TRBV3-1 (or the pseudogene TRBV3-2) to TRBJ1-2, with D possibly being TRBD1 (6 bases). Germline V gene lookup returns CDR1 LGHDT and CDR2 YNNKEL (reference sequence). The CDR3 loop spans 16 amino acids. V shed 0 bases and J shed 1 base, with 12 bases lying between them. CDR3: CASSQDGTGSNYGYTF. The CDR3 nucleotides are TGTGCCAGCAGCCAAGATGGTACAGGGAGTAACTATGGCTACACCTTC.

In its sample, this clone was seen a few times. The V and J genes are TRBV6-1 and TRBJ1-5, with TRBD1 matching over 7 bases. Trimming removed 2 bases from V and 4 bases from J; junction bases left unmatched: 11. Germline CDR1 and CDR2: MNHNS and SASEGT. The CDR3 loop spans 17 amino acids. The CDR3 coding sequence is TGTGCCAGCAGTGAATGGGACAGAAGTGGGTGGAATCAGCCCCAGCATTTT. Translated: CASSEWDRSGWNQPQHF.

This clone was observed a single time. This chain uses TRBV9 with TRBJ2-1, with a possible D match to TRBD2 (5 bases). Between the trimmed V and J ends, which lost 4 bases and 7 bases, there was a span of 12 bases. Germline CDR1 and CDR2: SGDLS and YYNGEE. CDR3 length: 13 amino acids. The CDR3 DNA sequence: TGTGCCAGCAGCAAGTGGGGAGCTAATGAGCAGTTCTTC. Its protein product is CASSKWGANEQFF.

The chain carries TRBV11-3 and TRBJ2-3; TRBD1 might be the D (6 bases). This CDR3 is 16 amino acids long. Per the germline V gene, CDR1 is SGHNT and CDR2 is YENEEA. V lost 1 base to trimming and J lost 3 bases, with 14 bases between them. This CDR3 reads CASSLGGGFGTDTQYF. DNA for the CDR3: TGTGCCAGCAGCTTAGGAGGGGGATTCGGAACAGATACGCAGTATTTT.

This sequence joins TRBV29-1 and TRBJ1-1; no reliable D call. The CDR3 is 11 residues long. In germline, CDR1 is SQVTM, CDR2 ANQGSEA. The V end lost 3 bases, the J end lost 6 bases, and 8 bases lay between the germline ends. The DNA of the CDR3 is TGCAGCGTTGATAACGGGTCTGAAGCTTTCTTT. Its translation is CSVDNGSEAFF.

The V gene is TRBV4-1, the J gene TRBJ1-5; TRBD1 matches 8 bases. CDR1 is MGHRA and CDR2 is YSYEKL in the germline V gene. V trimming: 0 bases; J trimming: 13 bases; junction bases outside the gene matches: 17. The CDR3 has 17 residues. The DNA for the CDR3 is TGCGCCAGCAGCCAAGATCCAGGGGGGACAGGCCTGGGAGCTCAGCATTTT. Residues: CASSQDPGGTGLGAQHF.